This TCR beta chain stems from a study of blood T cell repertoires in COVID-19. Study overall: From T cells, B-cell-depleted T cells, or PBMCs came the material, which was cDNA or gDNA.

Germline V lookup: CDR1 SNHLY, CDR2 FYNNEI. The ends were cut back, 6 bases at V and 11 bases at J, with 14 bases in the middle. The length of the CDR3 is 12 residues. Some clones are missing from TCRdb's copy, which holds only in-frame ones; the method was immunoSEQ multiplex PCR. The sample lists around 370,000 clones; roughly 90% were seen once. V is TRBV2 and J is TRBJ2-1, with no clear D. Sequencing input: peripheral blood. The clonotype originates from a woman in her sixties or seventies with COVID-19, enrolled during active disease. The CDR3 region is CASRNIESQQFF. The CDR3, as DNA: TGTGCCAGCAGAAATATAGAGTCTCAGCAGTTCTTC.